This T cell receptor (beta chain) was obtained from a study of shared clonotypes between healthy human individuals. Concerning this clone: Its antigen remains unknown.

Overall study findings and caveats: It was only blood that was sampled, and tissue repertoires likely differ. An anticipated effect of sequencing depth on clonotype sharing among donors was recognized.

Running of the assay took place at deep level. As originally analysed: For the immunoSEQ data, sequences were junction-only without quality scores, so filtering differed. Sequencing was performed with immunoSEQ multiplex PCR; in TCRdb, only in-frame clones are kept and a portion is missing. V, J and clone size are taken as reported in that table, and D and trimming were inferred from the DNA itself. The sample comprises 1.5 million to 2.5 million clones, about 95% of which are singletons, and around 1.2% rests with the top ten. V was pared by 6 bases and J by 8 bases, with 10 bases between. This CDR3 contains 10 residues. Per the germline V gene, CDR1 is SQVTM and CDR2 is ANQGSEA. The naive CD8 subset, CD45RO-negative cells positively selected for CCR7, excluded terminally differentiated effector memory CD45RA+ cells.

The clonotype comes from a man in his late teens or twenties in good health. The sample taken for sequencing was naive CD8+ T cells sorted from blood. The chain carries TRBV29-1 and TRBJ1-1; unclear D gene. CDR3 sequence (DNA): TGCAGCGTCGGGCTAGGGGAAGCTTTCTTT. This sequence encodes CSVGLGEAFF.